The 3 T cell receptor beta chains given below trace back to one sample, sequenced in a study of blood T cell repertoires in COVID-19. Method: immunoSEQ multiplex PCR; TCRdb's copy keeps in-frame clones and lacks some. The table has roughly 200,000 clones, about 85% seen once; the top ten hold 10% to 15%. Sample: peripheral blood. All receptors come from a woman under 30 who had recovered from COVID-19.

The rearrangement links TRBV18 to TRBJ2-1; the match to TRBD2 covers 8 bases. This CDR3 contains 13 residues. Germline V gives CDR1 KGHSH, CDR2 LQKENI. With V trimmed by 5 bases and J by 7 bases, 4 bases remained unmatched. The DNA for the CDR3 is TGTGCCAGCTCATCCCCTAGCGGGAATGAGCAGTTCTTC. As protein: CASSSPSGNEQFF.

The genes are TRBV6-6 and TRBJ1-2; 9 bases line up with TRBD1. In germline, CDR1 is MNHNY, CDR2 SVGAGI (reference sequence). The CDR3 is made up of 14 amino acids. J gave up 10 bases and V 0 bases, and 6 bases lay outside the gene matches. The CDR3 loop is CASSYSGQGIVYTF. CDR3 DNA sequence: TGTGCCAGCAGTTACTCAGGACAGGGGATCGTCTACACCTTC.

This clone was counted between two and nine times. The rearrangement joins TRBV9 to TRBJ2-7; D possibly corresponds to TRBD1 (7 bases). The V end was cut by 0 bases, the J end by 5 bases, with 15 bases between. CDR3 length: 15 residues. In germline, CDR1 is SGDLS, CDR2 YYNGEE. CDR3 DNA: TGTGCCAGCAGCGTAGAGGAGGGGGCCGGTAACGAGCAGTACTTC. Protein product: CASSVEEGAGNEQYF.